Listed below are T cell receptor beta chains from one sample, sequenced in a study of CD8 T cells in ankylosing spondylitis. TCRdb passed the 5' RACE reads through MiXCR, listing each CDR3 protein once. Of 700,000 to 1,000,000 distinct CDR3 sequences listed, approximately 12% were seen once; the top ten hold 0.45% to 0.6%. The sequenced material came from blood, either unsorted or a sorted T cell fraction (not recorded which). These receptor sequences come from a male donor with ankylosing spondylitis. The CDR3 runs from the conserved cysteine through the conserved F or W. Clone size is stated in some rows and not others, as once, few, many or a class when expanded.

v_call clone_size cdr3_aa
TRBV6-2/TRBV6-3 few CASSYRAPGGENIQYF
TRBV4-3 few CASSHVARVNEQFF
TRBV24-1 NA CATSDTSGTPGELFF
TRBV20-1 few CSAATARSGANVLTF
TRBV20-1 NA CSGREGSSYNEQFF
TRBV12-3/TRBV12-4 NA CASSPSRDRGLDYGYTF
TRBV5-1 few CASRSRDRGTDTQYF
TRBV29-1 many CSVEDGPGGSYEQYF
TRBV20-1 few CSAPRQGIGYEQYF
TRBV6-1 NA CASRRDPDTDTQYF
TRBV5-1 many CASSLISTAEAFF
TRBV5-1 few CASRRTGLNEKLFF
TRBV20-1 NA CSARGWKEGTEAFF
TRBV3-1 few CASSLQGTGVSGYGYTF
TRBV20-1 NA CSARGSRQGRTEAFF
TRBV20-1 few CSAEPGQATTDTQYF
TRBV20-1 few CSAMTVPYYGYTF
TRBV5-1 many CASSFSGTSEDTQYF
TRBV4-3 many CASSQESNRYEQYF
TRBV20-1 NA CSAEGTAGSLEQFF